A selection of T cell receptor beta chains follows, all from one sample in a study of T cell changes during pregnancy in multiple sclerosis. The protocol was immunoSEQ multiplex PCR, while the TCRdb copy is restricted to in-frame clones and leaves out a portion. The sample yields 20,000 to 25,000 clones, roughly 84% seen once. The sample consisted of CD8+ T cells from peripheral blood mononuclear cells, taken after pregnancy. The receptors shown here come from a female donor with multiple sclerosis, enrolled in a pregnancy study. Both conserved end residues are part of each CDR3. D genes are given only for firm matches. Part of the rows lack a size; the others show once, few, many or a class for expanded clones.

CASSSGTSGRIADTQYF	TGTGCCAGCAGCTCTGGGACTAGCGGGAGGATCGCAGATACGCAGTATTTT	TRBV11-2	TRBJ2-3	TRBD2	NA
CSLEREGTEAFF	TGCAGCCTCGAAAGGGAGGGCACTGAAGCTTTCTTT	TRBV29-1	TRBJ1-1	NA	NA
CASSDRPGNTEAFF	TGTGCCAGCAGCGACAGGCCCGGGAACACTGAAGCTTTCTTT	TRBV2	TRBJ1-1	NA	many
CASSQAGSIYEQYF	TGCGCCAGCAGCCAAGCAGGGTCGATCTACGAGCAGTACTTC	TRBV4-1	TRBJ2-7	NA	NA
CASSFTGRVRDTQYF	TGTGCCAGCAGTTTTACAGGGCGGGTTAGGGATACGCAGTATTTT	TRBV28	TRBJ2-3	NA	NA
CASSPLRAGGLYYEQYF	TGTGCCAGCTCACCACTCCGGGCAGGGGGCCTATACTACGAGCAGTACTTC	TRBV18	TRBJ2-7	TRBD1	NA
CASGPGINTEAFF	TGTGCCAGCGGTCCGGGAATAAACACTGAAGCTTTCTTT	TRBV9	TRBJ1-1	NA	NA
CASSLGQGNEETQYF	TGCGCCAGCAGCTTGGGACAGGGGAACGAAGAGACCCAGTACTTC	TRBV5-1	TRBJ2-5	TRBD1	NA
CASSEPGEGTNEKLFF	TGTGCCAGCAGTGAGCCAGGGGAGGGTACTAATGAAAAACTGTTTTTT	TRBV2	TRBJ1-4	NA	NA
CASSVYGGASTDTQYF	TGTGCCAGCAGCGTTTACGGCGGGGCAAGCACAGATACGCAGTATTTT	TRBV9	TRBJ2-3	NA	NA
CASHGGGSPGGRYEQYF	TGTGCCAGCCATGGGGGGGGCTCCCCGGGGGGTCGTTACGAGCAGTACTTC	TRBV5-6	TRBJ2-7	NA	NA
CASSDIGGLNEAFF	TGCGCCAGCAGTGATATCGGAGGGTTGAATGAAGCTTTCTTT	TRBV10-2	TRBJ1-1	NA	NA
CASSEKLFIYEQYF	TGTGCCAGCAGTGAAAAACTTTTCATCTACGAGCAGTACTTC	TRBV2	TRBJ2-7	NA	NA
CASNLPQWTGGTGELFF	TGTGCCAGTAATCTTCCCCAGTGGACAGGGGGGACCGGGGAGCTGTTTTTT	TRBV19	TRBJ2-2	TRBD1	NA
CASSPDRTAMNTEAFF	TGTGCCAGCAGCCCGGATAGGACAGCCATGAACACTGAAGCTTTCTTT	TRBV4-2	TRBJ1-1	NA	NA
CAISATKGRQGAVEQYF	TGTGCCATCAGTGCCACGAAGGGGAGGCAGGGGGCAGTCGAGCAGTACTTC	TRBV10-3	TRBJ2-7	TRBD1	once
CASSQEPRSGDEQYF	TGTGCCAGCAGCCAAGAACCGAGGTCCGGCGACGAGCAGTACTTC	TRBV4-2	TRBJ2-7	NA	NA
CASSFSSGDSYEQYF	TGTGCCAGCAGCTTTAGTAGCGGGGACTCCTACGAGCAGTACTTC	TRBV7-9	TRBJ2-7	TRBD2	NA
CASSHPTSRGIWYNEQFF	TGTGCCAGCAGCCACCCAACTTCCAGGGGAATTTGGTACAATGAGCAGTTCTTC	TRBV5-6	TRBJ2-1	NA	NA
CASSYSLGWDNEQFF	TGTGCCAGCAGTTACTCACTAGGGTGGGACAATGAGCAGTTCTTC	TRBV6-5	TRBJ2-1	NA	once